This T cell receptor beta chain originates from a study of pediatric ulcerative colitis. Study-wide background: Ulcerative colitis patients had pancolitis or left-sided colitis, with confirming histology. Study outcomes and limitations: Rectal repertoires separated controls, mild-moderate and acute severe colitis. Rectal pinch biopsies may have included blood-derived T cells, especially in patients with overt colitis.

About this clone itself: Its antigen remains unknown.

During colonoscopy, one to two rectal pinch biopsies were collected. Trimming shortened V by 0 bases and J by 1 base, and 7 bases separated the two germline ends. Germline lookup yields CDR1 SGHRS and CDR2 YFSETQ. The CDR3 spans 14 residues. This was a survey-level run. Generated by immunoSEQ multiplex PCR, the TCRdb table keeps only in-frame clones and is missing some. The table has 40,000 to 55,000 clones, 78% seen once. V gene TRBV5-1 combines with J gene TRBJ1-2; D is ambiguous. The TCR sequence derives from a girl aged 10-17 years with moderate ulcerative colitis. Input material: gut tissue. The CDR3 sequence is CASSLVASNYGYTF. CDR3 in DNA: TGCGCCAGCAGCTTGGTTGCAAGTAACTATGGCTACACCTTC.